These T cell receptor beta chains were read from a single sample in a study of shared clonotypes between healthy human individuals. Using immunoSEQ multiplex PCR, the repertoire was profiled, and TCRdb retains in-frame clones only, with some absent. This sample has some 480,000 clones, with 70% to 80% found just once. Sequencing was performed on PBMCs. These receptors all stem from a middle-aged woman in good health. Some clones in this sample may be carry-over from other donors' samples. Each CDR3 is given with its conserved first and last residue. A D gene is named only where the DNA matches it firmly. Expanded clones get a size class; other rows say once, few or many, or leave the size out.

D gene: TRBD1
V gene: TRBV28
clone size: .
J gene: TRBJ1-4
CDR3 protein: CASSPLRGEEKLFF
CDR3 DNA: TGTGCCAGCAGTCCCCTCAGGGGGGAAGAAAAACTGTTTTTT

D gene: .
V gene: TRBV10-3
clone size: .
J gene: TRBJ2-5
CDR3 protein: CAISESNRGKETQYF
CDR3 DNA: TGTGCCATCAGTGAGTCGAATAGGGGGAAAGAGACCCAGTACTTC

D gene: .
V gene: TRBV4-3
clone size: once
J gene: TRBJ1-2
CDR3 protein: CASSQEGQARTF
CDR3 DNA: TGCGCCAGCAGCCAAGAGGGGCAGGCCAGGACCTTC

D gene: TRBD2
V gene: TRBV7-9
clone size: .
J gene: TRBJ2-1
CDR3 protein: CASSLASGASGDEQFF
CDR3 DNA: TGTGCCAGCAGCTTAGCATCCGGGGCTAGCGGCGATGAGCAGTTCTTC

D gene: TRBD2
V gene: TRBV6-1
clone size: .
J gene: TRBJ2-1
CDR3 protein: CASRLADYNEQFF
CDR3 DNA: TGTGCCAGCAGGCTAGCGGACTACAATGAGCAGTTCTTC

D gene: .
V gene: TRBV29-1
clone size: .
J gene: TRBJ2-2
CDR3 protein: CSAFPRGGYGELFF
CDR3 DNA: TGCAGCGCCTTCCCGCGAGGGGGTTACGGGGAGCTGTTTTTT

D gene: TRBD1
V gene: TRBV13
clone size: .
J gene: TRBJ2-7
CDR3 protein: CASSLGVQGAYEQYF
CDR3 DNA: TGTGCCAGCAGCTTAGGCGTCCAGGGGGCCTACGAGCAGTACTTC

D gene: .
V gene: TRBV30
clone size: .
J gene: TRBJ2-7
CDR3 protein: CAWTRGPYEQYF
CDR3 DNA: TGTGCCTGGACCAGGGGCCCCTACGAGCAGTACTTC

D gene: .
V gene: TRBV30
clone size: .
J gene: TRBJ2-3
CDR3 protein: CAWSVYRSGDTQYF
CDR3 DNA: TGTGCCTGGAGTGTATATCGGAGCGGAGATACGCAGTATTTT

D gene: TRBD2
V gene: TRBV18
clone size: .
J gene: TRBJ2-1
CDR3 protein: CASSPPGSLAGGNEQFF
CDR3 DNA: TGTGCCAGCTCACCACCAGGTAGTCTAGCGGGAGGCAATGAGCAGTTCTTC

D gene: .
V gene: TRBV19
clone size: .
J gene: TRBJ2-3
CDR3 protein: CASSIDYTDTQYF
CDR3 DNA: TGTGCCAGTAGTATAGACTACACAGATACGCAGTATTTT